Each of the 2 T cell receptor beta chains below was sequenced from the same sample in a study of cytotoxic CD8 clonotypes in ibrutinib-treated CLL. Only in-frame clones appear in the TCRdb table, and some are missing; sequencing was by immunoSEQ multiplex PCR. The repertoire holds 70,000 to 85,000 clones, with approximately 80% as singletons. The specimen comprised PBMCs, sampled at disease progression, from a patient treated with ibrutinib. Source of these receptors: a human donor with chronic lymphocytic leukemia.

In its sample, this clone was seen a few times. The chain has TRBV6-5 and TRBJ2-1; 14 nucleotides agree with TRBD2. Trimming took 10 bases from V and 8 from J; bases not matched to a gene: 7. CDR1 is MNHEY and CDR2 is SVGAGI in the germline V gene. This CDR3 region has 14 residues. CDR3 in DNA: TGTGCCACGGGCGGACTAGCGGGAGGCGATGAGCAGTTCTTC. This codes for CATGGLAGGDEQFF.

This chain connects TRBV15 to TRBJ1-6, with no clear D. The CDR3 has 17 amino acids. Between the trimmed V and J ends, which lost 4 bases and 0 bases, there was a span of 13 bases. Germline CDR1 is LNHNV and CDR2 is YYDKDF (reference sequence). The DNA for the CDR3 is TGTGCCACCAGCACGATGGGCCCGAGCTCCTATAATTCACCCCTCCACTTT. This translates into CATSTMGPSSYNSPLHF.